This T cell receptor (beta chain) was found in a study of blood T cell repertoires in COVID-19. Overall study context: Sample material is recorded as cDNA or gDNA derived from T cells, B-cell-depleted T cells, or PBMCs.

Original processing notes: Estimated nucleated cell counts came from reference gene primer amplification. Measured with immunoSEQ multiplex PCR; TCRdb has only the in-frame clones, and not every one. Clonal size and the V and J genes are those of that table, whereas D and trimming came from the DNA. The sample includes under 300,000 clones, around 84% of them seen just once. Clinical history reported by participants formed the basis on which cohorts were assigned. The recovered donors of Cohort 3 showed two negative PCRs, clearance, or symptom resolution. The CDR3 consists of 8 residues. The V gene is TRBV21-1, the J gene TRBJ2-3; the table's D call, TRBD2, was not checked against the DNA. TRBV21-1 is annotated as a pseudogene. Sequenced sample: PBMCs or T cells enriched from blood (not recorded which). The TCR originated in a man younger than 30 who had recovered from COVID-19. In DNA, the CDR3 is TGTGCCAGCTGCGACTACGATTTT. This gives the protein CASCDYDF.